The sequence of this T cell receptor beta chain was determined in a study of T cells after yellow fever vaccination. Background on the study: Where fractions had low cell numbers, libraries were prepared from them with the SMART-Seq v4 Ultra Low Input RNA kit.

They built TCR cDNA with 5'RACE template switching, a step that put in a universal primer site and UMIs. TCRdb used MiXCR to reprocess the 5' RACE reads, holding one entry per CDR3 protein. Among about 510,000 distinct CDR3 sequences listed, just over 20% were seen once. In germline, CDR1 is SGHNT, CDR2 YYREEE (reference sequence). The length of the CDR3 is 15 residues. The ends lost 2 bases at V and 5 bases at J; junction bases unmatched: 8. This TCR was sampled from a man between 18 and 35 years old who received the YFV17D yellow fever vaccine. The chain uses TRBV5-4 and TRBJ2-7, with 9 bases that match TRBD1. Sequencing was performed on PBMCs, taken more than 20 days after the first yellow fever vaccination. The CDR3 nucleotides read TGTGCCAGCAGCTTACTCGGACAGGGGCTCGACGAGCAGTACTTC. As protein: CASSLLGQGLDEQYF.